The rows below give T cell receptor beta chains drawn from one sample of a study of T cell repertoires in ileal Crohn's disease. TCRdb's table, derived via immunoSEQ multiplex PCR, lists solely in-frame clones and lacks some. The sample holds some 15,000 clones, 50% to 75% seen once. The sequenced material came from ileal tissue. Every receptor here comes from an adult with Crohn's disease. Each CDR3 is given with its conserved first and last residue. The D gene is left open where the match is weak. Size is omitted from some rows. Given values are once, few, many or a class for expanded clones.

j_call v_call clone_size d_call cdr3_nt cdr3_aa
TRBJ1-5 TRBV6-4 few NA TGTGCCAGCACCCGCCCCGGAAGGGGTCAGGTAGACAATCAGCCCCAGCATTTT CASTRPGRGQVDNQPQHF
TRBJ2-2 TRBV7-9 medium-sized NA TGTGCCAGCGGGACTCTTAACACCGGGGAGCTGTTTTTT CASGTLNTGELFF
TRBJ2-7 TRBV5-4 NA NA TGTGCCAGCAGCTTGGACGTGAGCTCCTACGAGCAGTACTTC CASSLDVSSYEQYF
TRBJ2-5 TRBV7-2 NA NA TGTGCCAGCAGTCAAGTCGCCCGGGAGACCCAGTACTTC CASSQVARETQYF
TRBJ2-3 TRBV2 NA NA TGTGCCGGCGCAAGCCTACGGAAGGACAGAAACACAGATACGCAGTATTTT CAGASLRKDRNTDTQYF
TRBJ1-1 TRBV7-8 few TRBD1 TGTGCCAGCAGACCCCGATACAGGGGGTTTGTTGAAGCTTTCTTT CASRPRYRGFVEAFF
TRBJ2-7 TRBV19 NA NA TGTGCCAGTAGTCCTAGGACTGGAAACATCTACGAGCAGTACTTC CASSPRTGNIYEQYF
TRBJ2-1 TRBV6-4 NA NA TGTGCCAGCAGTGACGCCCCTGGGGCCAAGAATGAGCAGTTCTTC CASSDAPGAKNEQFF
TRBJ2-6 TRBV11-2 NA TRBD1 TGTGCCAGCAGCTCCGGGACAGCATCTGGGGCCAACGTCCTGACTTTC CASSSGTASGANVLTF
TRBJ2-3 TRBV7-6 few NA TGTGCCAGCAGCTTATCTGCGTTGAACACAGATACGCAGTATTTT CASSLSALNTDTQYF
TRBJ1-4 TRBV5-1 few NA TGCGCCAGCAGCTTGACCGGAACTAATGAAAAACTGTTTTTT CASSLTGTNEKLFF
TRBJ1-3 TRBV6-5 NA NA TGTGCCAGCCGTTCAGGGACTTATGGAAACACCATATATTTT CASRSGTYGNTIYF
TRBJ1-1 TRBV30 once NA TGTGCCTGGAGATTGCAGACAGGCTCTGAAGCTTTCTTT CAWRLQTGSEAFF
TRBJ2-5 TRBV7-8 NA TRBD2 TGTGCCAGCAGCTCCGGACTAGCGGGAGGGCCCCAGTACTTC CASSSGLAGGPQYF
TRBJ2-2 TRBV6-1 NA NA TGTGCCAGCAGTGAAGGGTCGGCGAACACCGGGGAGCTGTTTTTT CASSEGSANTGELFF
TRBJ1-1 TRBV27 NA NA TGTGCCAGCAGCGCGGACAGCTTATTGAACACTGAAGCTTTCTTT CASSADSLLNTEAFF
TRBJ1-4 TRBV5-4 NA NA TGTGCCAGCAGCACCCGACAGAATAATGAAAAACTGTTTTTT CASSTRQNNEKLFF
TRBJ2-5 TRBV2 few TRBD2 TGTGCCAGCAATGGCGGGGGGCGAGGGGTGACCCAGTACTTC CASNGGGRGVTQYF
TRBJ1-2 TRBV10-3 few TRBD1 TGTGCCATCAGTGAGTCAACAGGGGCGTATGGCTACACCTTC CAISESTGAYGYTF
TRBJ2-3 TRBV19 NA NA TGTGCCAGTAGTATGGGGCCCCCGAGCACAGATACGCAGTATTTT CASSMGPPSTDTQYF
TRBJ2-3 TRBV6-1 few TRBD2 TGTGCCAGCACCCAGCGGGGATACACAGATACGCAGTATTTT CASTQRGYTDTQYF
TRBJ1-5 TRBV30 NA NA TGTGCCTGGACCCCCGAGGGGGGGAATCAGCCCCAGCATTTT CAWTPEGGNQPQHF
TRBJ2-5 TRBV6-1 NA TRBD2 TGTGCCAGCAGTGCGCCGGGACTAGCACACCAAGAGACCCAGTACTTC CASSAPGLAHQETQYF
TRBJ1-5 TRBV15 NA NA TGTGCCACCAGCAGAGATTGGGGGCGCGACGATCAGCCCCAGCATTTT CATSRDWGRDDQPQHF
TRBJ2-7 TRBV18 NA TRBD1 TGTGCCAGCTCACCCAACAGGGGCTTCGACGAGCAGTACTTC CASSPNRGFDEQYF